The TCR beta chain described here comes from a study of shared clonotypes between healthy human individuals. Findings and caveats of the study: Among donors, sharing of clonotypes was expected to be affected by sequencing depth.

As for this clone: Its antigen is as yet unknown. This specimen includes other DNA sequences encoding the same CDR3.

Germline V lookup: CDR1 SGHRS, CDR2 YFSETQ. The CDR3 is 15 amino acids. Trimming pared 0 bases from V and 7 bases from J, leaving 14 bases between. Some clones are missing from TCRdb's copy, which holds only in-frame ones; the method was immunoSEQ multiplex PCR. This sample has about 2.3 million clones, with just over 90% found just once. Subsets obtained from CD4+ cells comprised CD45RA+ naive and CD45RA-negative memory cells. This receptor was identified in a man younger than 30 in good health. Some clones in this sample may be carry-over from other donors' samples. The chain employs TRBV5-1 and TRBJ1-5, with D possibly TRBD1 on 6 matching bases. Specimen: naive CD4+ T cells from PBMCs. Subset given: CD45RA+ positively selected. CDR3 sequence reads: CASSLEGGIRQPQHF. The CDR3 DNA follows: TGCGCCAGCAGCTTGGAGGGGGGAATCAGACAGCCCCAGCATTTT.